This TCR beta chain derives from a study of Ad26.COV2.S vaccination and SARS-CoV-2 variants. Sample treatment: roughly 19 received Ad26.COV2.S at low or high dose, single or two shots; about five received placebo; per-sample allocation not given. Collection of samples fell on day 63 after the first vaccine or placebo injection. Based in Boston, the donor was an adult of 18-55 years. As its vector, the vaccine had Ad26, which expressed Wuhan-strain SARS-CoV-2 spike. Overall study results and limits: Similar non-spike TCR breadth was seen in vaccine and placebo recipients.

The table came from immunoSEQ multiplex PCR; TCRdb's copy has only in-frame clones and leaves some out. The data contain hundreds of thousands of clones, around 84% of them seen just once; the ten biggest clones take up 3.3%. With regard to this clone: Its antigen is still unknown.

The germline CDR1 and CDR2 sequences are SGHDT and YYEEEE. CDR3 size: 14 residues. V lost 0 bases to trimming and J lost 2 bases, with 9 bases between them. V gene TRBV5-6 combines with J gene TRBJ2-7; D unclear. This TCR derives from a person aged 18-60 years who received the Ad26.COV2.S COVID-19 vaccine or a placebo. Source: peripheral blood, taken in a trial of Ad26.COV2.S vaccine versus placebo. CDR3 DNA: TGTGCCAGCAGCTTGGAGTCTTATCCCTACGAGCAGTACTTC. It yields the protein CASSLESYPYEQYF. Full variable domain (outside the CDR3, taken from reference TRBV5-6 and TRBJ2-7): DAGVTQSPTHLIKTRGQQVTLRCSPKSGHDTVSWYQQALGQGPQFIFQYYEEEERQRGNFPDRFSGHQFPNYSSELNVNALLLGDSALYLCASSLESYPYEQYFGPGTRLTVT.